The 23 T cell receptor beta chains reported below all come from one sample, sequenced in a study of blood T cell repertoires in COVID-19. Profiling relied on immunoSEQ multiplex PCR, and the TCRdb table lists in-frame clones only, not all of them. The sample has about 38,000 clones, around 70% seen once. Sequencing input: peripheral blood. The receptor set was obtained from a man in his 70s with COVID-19, enrolled during active disease.

This clone appeared a few times. The chain couples TRBV30 to TRBJ1-5, with a tentative D call TRBD1 (6 bases). V was trimmed by 3 bases and J by 4 bases, leaving 10 bases between them. There are 13 residues in the CDR3. Germline V CDR1 and CDR2: GTSNPN, SVGIG (reference sequence). CDR3 coding DNA: TGTGCCTGGAGCAGTAGGGGGAATCAGCCCCAGCATTTT. This codes for CAWSSRGNQPQHF. The whole variable domain, filled in from reference TRBV30 and TRBJ1-5, reads SQTIHQWPATLVQPVGSPLSLECTVEGTSNPNLYWYRQAAGRGLQLLFYSVGIGQISSEVPQNLSASRPQDRQFILSSKKLLLSDSGFYLCAWSSRGNQPQHFGDGTRLSIL.

This clone turned up a few times. V gene TRBV30 combines with J gene TRBJ1-5, with 8 bases that match TRBD1. This CDR3 has 13 amino acids. Germline V gives CDR1 GTSNPN, CDR2 SVGIG (reference sequence). Trimming at V came to 5 bases and at J to 2 bases, leaving 2 bases not matched to a gene. The CDR3 loop reads CAWSGGGNQPQHF. The CDR3 DNA reads TGTGCCTGGTCAGGGGGCGGCAATCAGCCCCAGCATTTT. The variable domain in full, with the rest retrieved from reference TRBV30 and TRBJ1-5, is SQTIHQWPATLVQPVGSPLSLECTVEGTSNPNLYWYRQAAGRGLQLLFYSVGIGQISSEVPQNLSASRPQDRQFILSSKKLLLSDSGFYLCAWSGGGNQPQHFGDGTRLSIL.

The J gene is TRBJ1-4, the V gene TRBV5-1; possible D gene TRBD1, 6 bases. Per the germline V gene, CDR1 is SGHRS and CDR2 is YFSETQ. V lost 4 bases, J lost 8 bases, and 15 bases lay in between. The length of the CDR3 is 14 residues. As DNA, the CDR3 is TGCGCCAGCAGCCAGGGGAATGGAAGGGAAAAACTGTTTTTT. This codes for CASSQGNGREKLFF.

The chain carries TRBV11-2 and TRBJ2-7, with 11 bases matching TRBD1. Germline lookup yields CDR1 SGHAT and CDR2 FQNNGV. V dropped 6 bases and J dropped 5; count of bases not matched to a gene: 3. The CDR3 runs 13 residues. The CDR3 loop reads CASRRTGGHEQYF. The CDR3 DNA is TGTGCCAGCAGAAGGACAGGGGGCCACGAGCAGTACTTC. Drawing the rest from reference TRBV11-2 and TRBJ2-7, the complete variable domain is EAGVAQSPRYKIIEKRQSVAFWCNPISGHATLYWYQQILGQGPKLLIQFQNNGVVDDSQLPKDRFSAERLKGVDSTLKIQPAKLEDSAVYLCASRRTGGHEQYFGPGTRLTVT.

V usage is TRBV5-5 and J usage is TRBJ2-7; 7 nucleotides agree with TRBD1. Trimming at V came to 3 bases and at J to 2 bases, leaving 8 bases not matched to a gene. The CDR3 is 15 amino acids. CDR1 is SGHKS, CDR2 YYEKEE, per germline (reference sequence). The CDR3 coding sequence is TGTGCCAGCAGCTGGATAGACAGGGTGGCCTACGAGCAGTACTTC. Protein: CASSWIDRVAYEQYF.

The chain carries TRBV5-5 and TRBJ2-1, with 9 bases aligning to TRBD2. The germline V gene has CDR1 SGHKS and CDR2 YYEKEE (reference sequence). This CDR3 spans 17 amino acids. J gave up 4 bases and V 1 base, and 9 bases lay outside the gene matches. Written as DNA, the CDR3 is TGTGCCAGCAGCTTGATGGGAGGGACTAGCACATACAATGAGCAGTTCTTC. Residues: CASSLMGGTSTYNEQFF.

V and J are TRBV10-3 and TRBJ2-1; TRBD2 aligns across 13 bases. After removal of 6 bases from V and 7 bases from J, the junction contained 9 bases not matched to a gene. The CDR3 is made up of 16 amino acids. Germline CDR1 ENHRY, CDR2 SYGVKD. This chain's CDR3 is CAISTRTSGRVNEQFF. CDR3 DNA: TGTGCCATCAGCACTCGGACTAGCGGGAGAGTAAATGAGCAGTTCTTC.

V is TRBV4-1 and J is TRBJ2-7, with 8 bases matching TRBD2. The germline V gene encodes CDR1 MGHRA and CDR2 YSYEKL. Trimming took 1 base from V and 5 from J; bases not matched to a gene: 4. This CDR3 is built from 14 residues. CDR3: CASSQGPGRDEQYF. CDR3 nucleotide sequence: TGCGCCAGCAGCCAAGGGCCCGGGAGGGACGAGCAGTACTTC.

The chain has TRBV4-2 and TRBJ2-1; 7 bases fit TRBD1. In germline, CDR1 is LGHNA, CDR2 YNFKEQ. With 0 bases clipped from V and 2 bases from J, the junction kept 1 base outside the gene matches. The CDR3 runs to 15 residues. The CDR3 protein is CASSQEQGPYNEQFF. The CDR3 DNA follows: TGTGCCAGCAGCCAAGAACAGGGGCCCTACAATGAGCAGTTCTTC.

Concerning this clone: Compared with germline, one end of the junction differs, possibly owing to a read error. V gene TRBV24-1 combines with J gene TRBJ2-2; tentative D call: TRBD1 (5 bases). Per germline, CDR1 KGHDR and CDR2 SFDVKD. The length of the CDR3 is 15 residues. CDR3 sequence: CATGEQDLITGELFF. The CDR3 region has the DNA TGTGCCACCGGTGAACAGGACCTAATCACCGGGGAGCTGTTTTTT.

V and J are TRBV10-3 and TRBJ1-1, with 11 bases aligning to TRBD1. V was clipped by 7 bases and J by 7 bases; unmatched bases: 11. This CDR3 comprises 15 residues. Per germline, CDR1 ENHRY and CDR2 SYGVKD. For the CDR3, the DNA is TGTGCCATCACCATGGGGGACAGGGGGAAGGGTGAAGCTTTCTTT. Translation gives CAITMGDRGKGEAFF.

The chain couples TRBV27 to TRBJ1-5; D gene unclear. V was pared by 5 bases and J by 7 bases, with 12 bases between. The germline CDR1 and CDR2 sequences are MNHEY and SMNVEV (reference sequence). CDR3 size: 13 residues. The CDR3 nucleotides read TGTGCCAGCAGTGAGGCAAACTACCAGCCCCAGCATTTT. Amino acid sequence: CASSEANYQPQHF.

V is TRBV7-2 and J is TRBJ1-4; perhaps TRBD1 as D (5 bases). The CDR3 is 14 amino acids. Germline values: CDR1 SGHTA, CDR2 FQGNSA. V lost 3 bases and J 2 bases, leaving 7 bases between the germline ends. The CDR3 DNA reads as TGTGCCAGCAGCTTCCCAGGGACTAATGAAAAACTGTTTTTT. Amino acid sequence: CASSFPGTNEKLFF. The whole variable domain, remainder taken from reference TRBV7-2 and TRBJ1-4, is GAGVSQSPSNKVTEKGKDVELRCDPISGHTALYWYRQSLGQGLEFLIYFQGNSAPDKSGLPSDRFSAERTGGSVSTLTIQRTQQEDSAVYLCASSFPGTNEKLFFGSGTQLSVL.

This clone has ten or more counts. The rearrangement joins TRBV6-1 to TRBJ2-1; 9 positions agree with TRBD2. CDR1 MNHNS and CDR2 SASEGT come from the germline V gene. V shed 4 bases, J shed 5 bases, and the junction held 9 bases outside the gene matches. The CDR3 runs to 16 residues. In nucleotides, the CDR3 is TGTGCCAGCAGTGTATTTAGCGGGAGTACCGACAATGAGCAGTTCTTC. Protein product: CASSVFSGSTDNEQFF.

This clone showed up many times. The chain employs TRBV4-1 and TRBJ2-1; 12 positions agree with TRBD2. The CDR3 runs 14 residues. CDR1 and CDR2 (germline): MGHRA, YSYEKL. V was pared by 8 bases and J by 4 bases, with 3 bases of the junction left unmatched. The CDR3 loop is CASSGTSGYNEQFF. The CDR3 nucleotides read TGCGCCAGCTCGGGGACTAGCGGGTACAATGAGCAGTTCTTC.

V and J are TRBV27 and TRBJ2-7, with 10 bases that match TRBD1. The J segment lost 3 bases and the V segment lost 2 bases, leaving 4 bases of the junction unmatched. This CDR3 spans 15 amino acids. Germline CDR1 and CDR2: MNHEY and SMNVEV (reference sequence). CDR3 region: CASSLRGTGDYEQYF. The CDR3 coding sequence is TGTGCCAGCAGTTTACGGGGGACAGGGGACTACGAGCAGTACTTC.

The chain combines TRBV7-9 with TRBJ2-7; 9 bases fit TRBD1. This CDR3 spans 15 amino acids. After removal of 4 bases from V and 3 bases from J, the junction contained 7 bases not matched to a gene. The V gene's germline CDR1 is SEHNR and CDR2 FQNEAQ (reference sequence). This CDR3 reads CASSSGGQGLYEQYF. The CDR3 nucleotides read TGTGCCAGCAGCTCCGGAGGACAGGGGCTCTACGAGCAGTACTTC.

This clone appeared a single time. The chain links TRBV6-1 to TRBJ2-7; TRBD2 aligns across 7 bases. This CDR3 comprises 14 residues. From germline, CDR1 is MNHNS and CDR2 SASEGT. V dropped 5 bases and J dropped 6; count of bases not matched to a gene: 10. The CDR3 coding sequence is TGTGCCAGCAGTCACCAGGGAGGGAGCGGCGAGCAGTACTTC. Protein: CASSHQGGSGEQYF.

This clone has more than one count but fewer than ten. This chain joins TRBV19 and TRBJ2-5; 8 nucleotides match TRBD1. V shed 8 bases and J 7 bases; nucleotides not matched to a gene: 9. CDR1 is LNHDA, CDR2 SQIVND, per germline (reference sequence). CDR3 size: 13 residues. Here the CDR3 reads CASSQDREGTQYF. The CDR3 DNA sequence: TGTGCCAGTTCCCAGGACAGGGAAGGGACCCAGTACTTC.

The J gene is TRBJ1-1, the V gene TRBV5-4, with D possibly matching TRBD1 (6 bases). CDR1 and CDR2 from the germline V gene are SGHNT and YYREEE (reference sequence). This CDR3 has 15 amino acids. Deletions cut 4 bases from V and 2 bases from J, with 15 bases between. The CDR3 protein is CASSPRGGVNTEAFF. In DNA form, the CDR3 reads TGTGCCAGCAGCCCCCGAGGGGGGGTCAACACTGAAGCTTTCTTT.

This sequence joins TRBV10-3 and TRBJ2-3, with 10 nucleotides matching TRBD1. The CDR3 contains 13 residues. V lost 4 bases, J lost 6 bases, and 1 base stayed unmatched. Germline CDR1 reads ENHRY; CDR2 reads SYGVKD. In nucleotides, the CDR3 is TGTGCCATCAGTGGACAGGGGGCGGATACGCAGTATTTT. Its protein is CAISGQGADTQYF.

This clone was counted once. The chain links TRBV5-1 to TRBJ1-3, with TRBD1 matching 9 bases. Germline loops: CDR1 SGHRS, CDR2 YFSETQ. With 5 bases clipped from V and 8 bases from J, the junction kept 8 bases outside the gene matches. The CDR3 length is 14 residues. DNA for the CDR3: TGCGCCAGCAGTGTAGGGACAGGGAGACACACCATATATTTT. The encoded protein is CASSVGTGRHTIYF.

The chain couples TRBV18 to TRBJ2-7; TRBD1 might be the D (5 bases). V was shortened by 3 bases and J by 2 bases, with 11 bases between the two germline ends. CDR1 is KGHSH, CDR2 LQKENI, per germline. The CDR3 totals 14 residues. DNA of the CDR3: TGTGCCAGCTCACCGGGGCCTACCCCCTACGAGCAGTACTTC. It yields the protein CASSPGPTPYEQYF.